This entry lists 16 T cell receptor beta chains sequenced from one sample in a study of graft-versus-host responses after intestinal transplantation. TCRdb's table, derived via immunoSEQ multiplex PCR, lists solely in-frame clones and lacks some. In the table there are 80,000 to 100,000 clones, around 91% of which are singletons. What these receptors recognize is not known. Specimen: unstimulated CD4+ T cells sorted from spleen or lymph node cells, collected before transplant. These receptors were taken from a human donor who was the organ donor for an intestinal transplant.

The J gene is TRBJ2-3, the V gene TRBV28; 13 nucleotides line up with TRBD2. The J segment lost 4 bases and the V segment lost 1 base, leaving 5 bases of the junction unmatched. The CDR3 extends over 17 amino acids. Germline CDR1 is MDHEN and CDR2 is SYDVKM. The CDR3 region is CASSLSIGTSGADTQYF. Written as DNA, the CDR3 is TGTGCCAGCAGTTTATCCATCGGGACTAGCGGGGCAGATACGCAGTATTTT.

The V call is TRBV13, the J call TRBJ1-2; a possible D gene is TRBD1 (6 bases). Per the germline V gene, CDR1 is PRHDT and CDR2 is FYEKMQ (reference sequence). The CDR3 contains 15 residues. Between the trimmed V and J ends, which lost 3 bases and 2 bases, there was a span of 13 bases. CDR3 in amino acids: CASSFMETGNYGYTF. The DNA of the CDR3 is TGTGCCAGCAGCTTCATGGAGACAGGCAACTATGGCTACACCTTC.

J is TRBJ2-3 and V is TRBV5-1; 8 bases are shared with TRBD1. The germline gives CDR1 SGHRS, CDR2 YFSETQ. The junction had 5 bases not matched to a gene; V was cut back by 0 bases and J by 5 bases. CDR3 length: 15 residues. The CDR3 DNA sequence: TGCGCCAGCAGCTTGGCCAGGGGGCGGGGAGATACGCAGTATTTT. It is translated as CASSLARGRGDTQYF. Using reference TRBV5-1 and TRBJ2-3 for the parts outside the CDR3, the full variable domain is KAGVTQTPRYLIKTRGQQVTLSCSPISGHRSVSWYQQTPGQGLQFLFEYFSETQRNKGNFPGRFSGRQFSNSRSEMNVSTLELGDSALYLCASSLARGRGDTQYFGPGTRLTVL.

The rearrangement links TRBV9 to TRBJ2-7; possible D gene TRBD2, 6 bases. Germline V gene lookup returns CDR1 SGDLS and CDR2 YYNGEE. This CDR3 has 13 residues. V lost 4 bases and J lost 2, with 10 bases in between. The CDR3 coding sequence is TGTGCCAGCAGCCGGGACTTACCCTACGAGCAGTACTTC. Amino acid sequence: CASSRDLPYEQYF.

The gene calls are TRBV9 and TRBJ2-1; 12 bases are a match to TRBD2. CDR1 and CDR2 from the germline V gene are SGDLS and YYNGEE. The V and J ends lost 3 bases and 2 bases, in that order; junction bases with no gene match: 3. This CDR3 is 16 amino acids long. This CDR3 is CASSEGLAGPYNEQFF. The CDR3 nucleotides are TGTGCCAGCAGCGAGGGACTAGCGGGCCCCTACAATGAGCAGTTCTTC.

The chain employs TRBV7-2 and TRBJ2-5; 10 nucleotides line up with TRBD2. After removal of 2 bases from V and 2 bases from J, the junction contained 5 bases not matched to a gene. The CDR3 runs 16 residues. Germline V gene data show CDR1 as SGHTA and CDR2 as FQGNSA. In DNA, the CDR3 is TGTGCCAGCAGCTTAACTAGCGGGGACTATCAAGAGACCCAGTACTTC. As protein: CASSLTSGDYQETQYF.

V gene TRBV29-1 combines with J gene TRBJ2-3, with D possibly matching TRBD1 (5 bases). Germline V CDR1 and CDR2: SQVTM, ANQGSEA. V was clipped by 2 bases and J by 6 bases, with 15 bases between them. This CDR3 is 14 amino acids long. The CDR3 here is CSVENRGRTDTQYF. CDR3 sequence (DNA): TGCAGCGTTGAAAATAGGGGCCGTACGGATACGCAGTATTTT.

This chain joins TRBV10-3 and TRBJ1-2; D is ambiguous. In germline, CDR1 is ENHRY, CDR2 SYGVKD. The V gene lost 8 bases and the J gene lost 8 bases, with 12 bases spanning the gap. The CDR3 loop spans 11 amino acids. The CDR3 is CAIAGGHGYTF. Here the CDR3 DNA reads TGTGCCATCGCCGGAGGGCACGGCTACACCTTC.

The chain recombines TRBV4-3 with TRBJ1-4; 9 nucleotides agree with TRBD1. Germline trimming cut 0 bases from V and 7 bases from J; bases unmatched to any gene: 3. In germline, CDR1 is LGHNA, CDR2 YSLEER. This CDR3 has 15 amino acids. For the CDR3, the DNA is TGCGCCAGCAGCCAAGACCAGGACAGGGGTGAAAAACTGTTTTTT. This gives the protein CASSQDQDRGEKLFF.

The chain combines TRBV18 with TRBJ2-6; 7 nucleotides agree with TRBD1. Germline values: CDR1 KGHSH, CDR2 LQKENI. After removal of 0 bases from V and 0 bases from J, the junction contained 8 bases not matched to a gene. The CDR3 covers 19 residues. Written as DNA, the CDR3 is TGTGCCAGCTCACCACCCCTCGGGACAGCCGACTCTGGGGCCAACGTCCTGACTTTC. Encoded protein: CASSPPLGTADSGANVLTF.

J is TRBJ2-3 and V is TRBV19, with 9 bases identical to TRBD2. V was clipped by 1 base and J by 6 bases; unmatched bases: 2. This CDR3 spans 14 amino acids. Germline CDR1 reads LNHDA; CDR2 reads SQIVND (reference sequence). CDR3 loop: CASSIGLAGDTQYF. DNA for the CDR3: TGTGCCAGTAGTATAGGCCTAGCGGGGGATACGCAGTATTTT. Combining the CDR3 with reference TRBV19 and TRBJ2-3 gives the whole variable domain DGGITQSPKYLFRKEGQNVTLSCEQNLNHDAMYWYRQDPGQGLRLIYYSQIVNDFQKGDIAEGYSVSREKKESFPLTVTSAQKNPTAFYLCASSIGLAGDTQYFGPGTRLTVL.

The chain uses TRBV27 and TRBJ1-5, with 7 nucleotides matching TRBD1. This CDR3 is 16 amino acids long. The V gene's germline CDR1 is MNHEY and CDR2 SMNVEV (reference sequence). After removal of 4 bases from V and 5 bases from J, the junction contained 11 bases not matched to a gene. The CDR3 loop reads CASSSLNPTGHQPQHF. The CDR3 DNA reads as TGTGCCAGCAGTTCCCTCAACCCGACAGGGCATCAGCCCCAGCATTTT.

There are a few counts of this clone. V and J are TRBV4-2 and TRBJ1-4; no reliable D call. The V end was cut by 0 bases, the J end by 8 bases, with 10 bases between. CDR1 and CDR2 (germline): LGHNA, YNFKEQ. This CDR3 is 14 amino acids long. The DNA of the CDR3 is TGTGCCAGCAGCCAAGATCGGGCGGGAGAAAAACTGTTTTTT. Its translation is CASSQDRAGEKLFF.

The chain combines TRBV6-1 with TRBJ2-1, with 9 bases aligning to TRBD2. V lost 8 bases to trimming and J lost 7 bases; unmatched junction nucleotides: 9. The CDR3 consists of 14 residues. Germline CDR1 MNHNS, CDR2 SASEGT. The CDR3 DNA is TGTGCCAGCCCTCGGGCGGGGGGGCGAAATGAGCAGTTCTTC. Translation: CASPRAGGRNEQFF.

The V and J genes are TRBV4-2 and TRBJ2-7, with TRBD2 identical over 11 bases. This CDR3 spans 18 amino acids. Germline lookup yields CDR1 LGHNA and CDR2 YNFKEQ. The J segment lost 4 bases and the V segment lost 1 base, leaving 12 bases of the junction unmatched. The CDR3 DNA is TGTGCCAGCAGCCAAGTACTCTCATTAGCGGGGGGGAAATACGAGCAGTACTTC. It translates to CASSQVLSLAGGKYEQYF.

This clone has a single count. The V call is TRBV18, the J call TRBJ1-5, with a weak D call TRBD1 (6 bases). V was clipped by 6 bases and J by 0 bases, with 15 bases between them. Germline CDR1 and CDR2: KGHSH and LQKENI. The CDR3 spans 16 residues. As DNA, the CDR3 is TGTGCCAGCTCCCCGACGGGGGGACATAGCAATCAGCCCCAGCATTTT. Translated, it gives CASSPTGGHSNQPQHF.